This T cell receptor beta chain was documented in a study of response to subunit inactivated influenza vaccine. A remark on this clonotype: One base away lies a much larger clone, so this may be a sequencing read error.

TCRdb called the RT-PCR reads again in MiXCR, with one record for every CDR3 protein. In the table there are about 190,000 distinct CDR3 sequences, approximately 15% of which are singletons. This sample comprised CD8+ T cells sorted from PBMCs, obtained less than 6 days after vaccination. The TCR was taken from a man aged 50 or older who received an inactivated influenza vaccine.

CDR3 region: CATSQDGGAEETQYF. The CDR3 nucleotides read TGTGCCACCAGCCAGGATGGTGGGGCCGAAGAGACCCAGTACTTC. The J gene is TRBJ2-5, the V gene TRBV3-1, with D perhaps TRBD1 (5 bases). Germline V gives CDR1 LGHDT, CDR2 YNNKEL (reference sequence). The CDR3 covers 15 residues.